This T cell receptor beta chain was captured in a study of CD8 T cells in ankylosing spondylitis. After removal of 0 bases from V and 8 bases from J, the junction contained 6 bases not matched to a gene. This CDR3 comprises 15 residues. Study-wide points: What appeared characteristic of ankylosing spondylitis blood was a TCR beta motif of eight highly homologous variants. A number of the motif variants had already been described in reactive arthritis synovial fluid and blood. There was reportedly significant enrichment of clones that were disease-linked in matched ankylosing spondylitis synovial fluid.

In the case of this clonotype: Its cognate antigen is unknown.

TCRdb ran MiXCR on the 5' RACE reads and lists one entry per CDR3 protein. The sample has 150,000 to 200,000 distinct CDR3 sequences, roughly 18% seen once. The V call is TRBV12-3 or TRBV12-4, the J call TRBJ2-1; 8 nucleotides align to TRBD1. This clonotype was sampled from a male donor aged 5-29 years with ankylosing spondylitis or in good health (not recorded which). The specimen was blood, either unsorted or a sorted T cell fraction (not recorded which). CDR3 sequence reads: CASSLASGQVHEQFF. For the CDR3, the DNA is TGTGCCAGCAGTTTAGCCTCGGGACAGGTCCATGAGCAGTTCTTC.